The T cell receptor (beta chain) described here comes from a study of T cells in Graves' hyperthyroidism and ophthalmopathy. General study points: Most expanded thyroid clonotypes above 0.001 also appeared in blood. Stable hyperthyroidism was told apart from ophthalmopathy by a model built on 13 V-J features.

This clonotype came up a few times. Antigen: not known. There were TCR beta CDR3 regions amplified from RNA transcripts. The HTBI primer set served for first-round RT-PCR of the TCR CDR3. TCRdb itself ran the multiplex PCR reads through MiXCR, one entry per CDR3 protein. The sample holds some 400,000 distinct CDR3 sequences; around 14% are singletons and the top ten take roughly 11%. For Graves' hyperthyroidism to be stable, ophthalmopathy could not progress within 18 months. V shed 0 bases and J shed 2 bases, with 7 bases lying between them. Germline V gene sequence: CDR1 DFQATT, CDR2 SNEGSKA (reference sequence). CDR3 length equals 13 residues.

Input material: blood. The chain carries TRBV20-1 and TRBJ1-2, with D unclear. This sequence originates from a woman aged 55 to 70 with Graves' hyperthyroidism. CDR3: CSAREPGNYGYTF. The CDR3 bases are TGCAGTGCTAGAGAGCCCGGAAACTATGGCTACACCTTC.